Listed here are 9 T cell receptor beta chains from one sample, sequenced in a study of shared clonotypes between healthy human individuals. The assay was immunoSEQ multiplex PCR, and TCRdb's table has in-frame clones only and misses some. The sample contains over 800,000 clones, almost 95% of which appear only once. It was CD45RO-negative cells, positively selected for CCR7, that made up naive CD8 cells, with terminally differentiated effector memory CD45RA+ cells excluded. Sequenced: naive CD8+ T cells sorted from blood. All receptors come from a man aged 25 to 40 in good health.

This chain joins TRBV27 and TRBJ2-7; tentatively, D is TRBD2 (6 bases). The CDR3 is 14 amino acids. Germline CDR1 is MNHEY and CDR2 is SMNVEV (reference sequence). Trimming cost V 8 bases and J 4 bases, with 18 bases left between them. CDR3 amino acids: CASGFAGREYEQYF. Written as DNA, the CDR3 is TGTGCCAGCGGCTTTGCGGGACGAGAGTACGAGCAGTACTTC.

Points on this clone: The same CDR3 arises from other DNA sequences in this sample as well. The V gene is TRBV9, the J gene TRBJ2-7; D may be TRBD2 (6 bases). Trimming removed 3 bases at V and 0 bases at J, with 13 bases between. The germline V gene encodes CDR1 SGDLS and CDR2 YYNGEE. The CDR3 spans 15 residues. Written as DNA, the CDR3 is TGTGCCAGCAGCGCCTCCGGGACTTCCTCCTACGAGCAGTACTTC. Translated, it gives CASSASGTSSYEQYF.

On this clone itself: The sample carries other DNA sequences with the same CDR3. This sequence joins TRBV29-1 and TRBJ2-7; 14 bases are a match to TRBD2. CDR3 size: 14 residues. Germline trimming cut 3 bases from V and 3 bases from J; bases unmatched to any gene: 1. CDR1 SQVTM and CDR2 ANQGSEA come from the germline V gene. CDR3 in amino acids: CSVEGLAGDYEQYF. CDR3 sequence (DNA): TGCAGCGTTGAGGGACTAGCGGGAGACTACGAGCAGTACTTC.

The CDR3 here is CASSEVVGGAYEQYF. In DNA, the CDR3 is TGTGCCAGCAGTGAAGTAGTGGGAGGGGCCTACGAGCAGTACTTC. This chain connects TRBV2 to TRBJ2-7; 7 nucleotides agree with TRBD2. V shed 1 base and J 2 bases; nucleotides not matched to a gene: 5. Germline V lookup: CDR1 SNHLY, CDR2 FYNNEI. The CDR3 length is 15 residues. Full variable domain (outside the CDR3, taken from reference TRBV2 and TRBJ2-7): EPEVTQTPSHQVTQMGQEVILRCVPISNHLYFYWYRQILGQKVEFLVSFYNNEISEKSEIFDDQFSVERPDGSNFTLKIRSTKLEDSAMYFCASSEVVGGAYEQYFGPGTRLTVT.

This clone was counted once. With a much larger clone just one base away, this may be a read error. Distinct nucleotide sequences in the sample also encode this CDR3. The chain links TRBV7-6 to TRBJ1-1, with D hard to call. This CDR3 spans 13 amino acids. The germline gives CDR1 SGHVS, CDR2 FNYEAQ. Trimming stripped 2 bases from V and 1 base from J, with 5 bases between. The CDR3 is CASSLSANTEAFF. The CDR3 nucleotides read TGTGCCAGCAGCTTATCAGCGAACACTGAAGCTTTCTTT.

The V call is TRBV30, the J call TRBJ1-1; TRBD1 matches 9 bases. CDR1 and CDR2 from the germline V gene are GTSNPN and SVGIG (reference sequence). The CDR3 spans 15 residues. V dropped 5 bases and J dropped 1; count of bases not matched to a gene: 8. The CDR3 loop is CAWGFPQGANTEAFF. The CDR3, as DNA: TGTGCCTGGGGATTTCCACAGGGGGCGAACACTGAAGCTTTCTTT.

For this clone: This sample includes further DNA sequences coding for the same CDR3. The CDR3 protein is CASSSGTVSNQPQHF. CDR3 sequence (DNA): TGTGCCAGCAGCTCCGGGACAGTTAGCAATCAGCCCCAGCATTTT. This chain links TRBV5-5 with TRBJ1-5; 7 bases map to TRBD1. CDR3 length equals 15 residues. The J segment lost 0 bases and the V segment lost 3 bases, leaving 3 bases of the junction unmatched. Germline V gene lookup returns CDR1 SGHKS and CDR2 YYEKEE (reference sequence).

V gene TRBV7-2 combines with J gene TRBJ2-6; D is undetermined. Germline V gene lookup returns CDR1 SGHTA and CDR2 FQGNSA. The V end lost 7 bases, the J end lost 2 bases, and 12 bases lay between the germline ends. CDR3 length: 15 residues. CDR3 DNA: TGTGCCAGCACCTTGGACGGTGCTGGGGCCAACGTCCTGACTTTC. This codes for CASTLDGAGANVLTF.

The V and J genes are TRBV5-1 and TRBJ2-1; D possibly corresponds to TRBD2 (5 bases). V was shortened by 2 bases and J by 6 bases, with 12 bases between the two germline ends. The CDR3 contains 14 residues. The germline gives CDR1 SGHRS, CDR2 YFSETQ. CDR3 residues: CASSLAGKVNEQFF. The CDR3 DNA reads as TGCGCCAGCAGCTTAGCCGGGAAAGTCAATGAGCAGTTCTTC.